This TCR beta chain was recovered during a study of blood T cell repertoires in COVID-19 (dated by TCRdb to the early 2020s). In the study overall: The collaborator samples originated in the United States, Italy and Spain and spanned the acute and convalescent phases of COVID-19. The prospective study material was composed of cDNA or gDNA derived from T cells, B-cell-depleted T cells, or PBMCs. Deeply sampled blood TCRbeta repertoires from subjects exposed to, actively infected with, or recovered from COVID-19 were included in the dataset. The repertoires were released in a freely available public database intended as a resource for research on the immune response to SARS-CoV-2. Samples were obtained from the ongoing ImmuneRACE study (first 160 participants) and from about 1,300 subjects provided by 6 global collaborators. The sample metadata nearly always contained a de-identified subject ID, COVID-19 status, age in years and sex. Where HLA class I and class II types were available, the types were taken from metadata supplied by the sample provider, not from assay-based typing.

Collaborating institutions collected whole blood in K2EDTA tubes following their own protocols. For TCRbeta analysis, collaborators shipped samples in one of three forms: frozen whole blood, isolated PBMCs, or DNA extracted from either of those sample types. TCRbeta CDR3 regions were amplified from genomic DNA by means of the immunoSEQ Assay, a bias-controlled multiplex PCR. The authors' analysis ran thus. The number of nucleated cells in each sample was estimated from the amplification of reference gene primers within the assay. Sequence reads were collapsed and filtered to measure the absolute abundance of every unique TCRbeta CDR3 rearrangement. Productive Simpson clonality was computed per sample as the square root of Simpson's diversity index over productive rearrangements. This immuneACCESS table, as held by TCRdb, lists in-frame sequences with V and J called but not all clones. Of the missing ones, under half trace to an unresolved V gene in checked studies; the others have no known cause. D and trimming come from the DNA, and the V and J calls and clone size come from that table. The sample table contains about 160,000 clones; only one count was recorded for approximately 84% of them. The ten largest clonotypes hold over 11% of the sample.

Beyond this particular receptor, the publication reports: How much clinical and demographic metadata was included differed by source and by participant, and the metadata was provided uncurated.

This clone appeared a few times. This clone's antigen is unknown. No much larger clone is present one base from it, and per-base qualities are unavailable. The clonotype was recovered from a woman of 80 years or more with acute or convalescent COVID-19. The sample comprised peripheral blood.

The CDR3 region has the sequence CASSPTPRQGGNTEAFF. The sequenced DNA is TGTGCCAGTAGTCCCACCCCCCGACAGGGGGGGAACACTGAAGCTTTCTTT. The rearranged segments are TRBV19 and TRBJ1-1, with 9 bases aligning to TRBD1. V ends up 5 bases short and J 1 base short, with an unmatched junction base count of 11. Measured from the cysteine to the phenylalanine, the CDR3 is 17 residues long. The only DNA kept is the CDR3, 51 bases in frame from the first base. CDR1 is given as LNHDA and CDR2 as SQIVND, both from the germline V gene (reference sequence). Reference TRBV19 and TRBJ1-1 proteins supply the regions before and after the CDR3; the full variable domain is: DGGITQSPKYLFRKEGQNVTLSCEQNLNHDAMYWYRQDPGQGLRLIYYSQIVNDFQKGDIAEGYSVSREKKESFPLTVTSAQKNPTAFYLCASSPTPRQGGNTEAFFGQGTRLTVV.